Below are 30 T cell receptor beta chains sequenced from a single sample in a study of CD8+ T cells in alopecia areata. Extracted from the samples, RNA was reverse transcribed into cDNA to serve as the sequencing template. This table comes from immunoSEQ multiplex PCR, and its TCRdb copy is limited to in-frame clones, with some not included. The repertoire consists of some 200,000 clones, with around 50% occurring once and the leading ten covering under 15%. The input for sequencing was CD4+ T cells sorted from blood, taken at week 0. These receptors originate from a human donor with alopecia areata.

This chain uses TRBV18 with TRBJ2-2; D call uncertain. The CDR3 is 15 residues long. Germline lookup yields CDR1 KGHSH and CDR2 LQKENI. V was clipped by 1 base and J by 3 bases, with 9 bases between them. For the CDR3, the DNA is TGTGCCAGCTCACCACGTCAGAAGGACACCGGGGAGCTGTTTTTT. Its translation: CASSPRQKDTGELFF.

The CDR3 DNA reads TGCAGCGTTGAAAAGTCAGGGACAGCCTTGGGTGAAGCTTTCTTT. Its protein is CSVEKSGTALGEAFF. The gene calls are TRBV29-1 and TRBJ1-1; 7 bases map to TRBD1. The CDR3 sequence is 15 residues long. Germline values: CDR1 SQVTM, CDR2 ANQGSEA. Germline trimming cut 2 bases from V and 7 bases from J; bases unmatched to any gene: 13.

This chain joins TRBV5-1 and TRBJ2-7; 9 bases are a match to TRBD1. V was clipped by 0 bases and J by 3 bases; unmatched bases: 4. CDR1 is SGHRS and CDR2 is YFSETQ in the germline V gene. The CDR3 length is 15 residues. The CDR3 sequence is CASSLDGTGIYEQYF. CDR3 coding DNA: TGCGCCAGCAGCTTGGACGGGACAGGGATCTACGAGCAGTACTTC.

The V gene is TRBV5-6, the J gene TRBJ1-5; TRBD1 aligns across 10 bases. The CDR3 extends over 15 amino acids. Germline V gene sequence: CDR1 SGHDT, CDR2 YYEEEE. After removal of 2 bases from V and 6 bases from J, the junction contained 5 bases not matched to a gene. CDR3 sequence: CASSFGDRGSQPQHF. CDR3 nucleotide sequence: TGTGCCAGCAGCTTTGGGGACAGGGGAAGTCAGCCCCAGCATTTT.

CDR3 bases: TGTGCCAGCAGTGATGACCACTCCTACGAGCAGTACTTC. Translated: CASSDDHSYEQYF. The chain is built from TRBV2 and TRBJ2-7; no clear D gene. CDR1 and CDR2 from the germline V gene are SNHLY and FYNNEI. This CDR3 contains 13 residues. The V end lost 3 bases, the J end lost 0 bases, and 6 bases lay between the germline ends.

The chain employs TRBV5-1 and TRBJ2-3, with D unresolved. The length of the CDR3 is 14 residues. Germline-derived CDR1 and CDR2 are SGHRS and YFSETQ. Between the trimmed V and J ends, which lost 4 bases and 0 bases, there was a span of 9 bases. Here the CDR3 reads CASSVAHSTDTQYF. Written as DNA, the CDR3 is TGCGCCAGCAGCGTGGCACACAGCACAGATACGCAGTATTTT.

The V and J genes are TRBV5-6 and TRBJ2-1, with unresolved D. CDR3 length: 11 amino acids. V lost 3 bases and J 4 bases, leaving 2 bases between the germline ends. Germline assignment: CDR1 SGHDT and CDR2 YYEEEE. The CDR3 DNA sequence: TGTGCCAGCAGCTCTTACAATGAGCAGTTCTTC. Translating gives CASSSYNEQFF.

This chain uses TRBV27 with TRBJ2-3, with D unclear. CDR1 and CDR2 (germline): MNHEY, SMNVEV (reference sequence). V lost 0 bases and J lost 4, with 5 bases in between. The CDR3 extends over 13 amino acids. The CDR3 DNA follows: TGTGCCAGCAGTTTATCTTATGCAGATACGCAGTATTTT. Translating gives CASSLSYADTQYF.

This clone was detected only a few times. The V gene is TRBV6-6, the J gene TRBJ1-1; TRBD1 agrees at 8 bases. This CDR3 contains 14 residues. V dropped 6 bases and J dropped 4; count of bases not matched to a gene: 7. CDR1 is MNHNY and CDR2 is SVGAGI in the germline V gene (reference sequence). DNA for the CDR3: TGTGCCAGCAGCACCACAGGGGGAAGCACTGAAGCTTTCTTT. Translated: CASSTTGGSTEAFF.

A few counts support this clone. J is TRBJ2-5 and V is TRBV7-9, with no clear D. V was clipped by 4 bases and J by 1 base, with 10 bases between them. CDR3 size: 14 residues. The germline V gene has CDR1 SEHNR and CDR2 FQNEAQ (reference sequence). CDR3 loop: CASSSAGPQETQYF. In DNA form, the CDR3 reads TGTGCCAGCAGCTCCGCAGGCCCCCAAGAGACCCAGTACTTC. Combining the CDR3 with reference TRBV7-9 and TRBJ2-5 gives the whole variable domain DTGVSQNPRHKITKRGQNVTFRCDPISEHNRLYWYRQTLGQGPEFLTYFQNEAQLEKSRLLSDRFSAERPKGSFSTLEIQRTEQGDSAMYLCASSSAGPQETQYFGPGTRLLVL.

CDR3 coding DNA: TGTGCCATCAGCCTGGGACTAGCGGGGCCCCGGAACATTCAGTACTTC. Translation gives CAISLGLAGPRNIQYF. The chain joins TRBV10-3 to TRBJ2-4, with 13 bases fitting TRBD2. V trimming: 6 bases; J trimming: 7 bases; junction bases outside the gene matches: 9. Germline-derived CDR1 and CDR2 are ENHRY and SYGVKD. The CDR3 sequence is 16 residues long.

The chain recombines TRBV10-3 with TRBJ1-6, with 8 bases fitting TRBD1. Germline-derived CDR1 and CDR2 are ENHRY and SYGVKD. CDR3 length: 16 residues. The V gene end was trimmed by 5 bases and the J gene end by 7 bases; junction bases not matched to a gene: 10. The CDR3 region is CAISRTIDRGNSPLHF. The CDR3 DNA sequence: TGTGCCATCAGTCGGACCATAGACAGGGGAAATTCACCCCTCCACTTT.

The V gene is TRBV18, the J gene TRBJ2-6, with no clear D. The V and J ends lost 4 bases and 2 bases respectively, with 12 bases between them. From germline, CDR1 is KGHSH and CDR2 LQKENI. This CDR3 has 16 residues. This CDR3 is CASSRAFGAGANVLTF. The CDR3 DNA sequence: TGTGCCAGCTCACGTGCGTTTGGGGCTGGGGCCAACGTCCTGACTTTC.

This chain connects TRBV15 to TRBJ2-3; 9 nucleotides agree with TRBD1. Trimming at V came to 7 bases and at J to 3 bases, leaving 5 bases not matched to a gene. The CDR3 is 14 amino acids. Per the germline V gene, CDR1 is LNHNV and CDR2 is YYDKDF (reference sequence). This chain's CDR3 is CATTGDRATDTQYF. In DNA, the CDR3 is TGTGCCACCACTGGGGACAGGGCTACAGATACGCAGTATTTT.

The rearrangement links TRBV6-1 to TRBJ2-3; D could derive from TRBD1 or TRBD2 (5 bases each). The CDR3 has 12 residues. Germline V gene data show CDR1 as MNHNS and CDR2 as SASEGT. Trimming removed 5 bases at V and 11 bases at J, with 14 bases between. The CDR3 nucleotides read TGTGCCAGCAGTACCCGGGGCGACAGGCAGTATTTT. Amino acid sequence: CASSTRGDRQYF.

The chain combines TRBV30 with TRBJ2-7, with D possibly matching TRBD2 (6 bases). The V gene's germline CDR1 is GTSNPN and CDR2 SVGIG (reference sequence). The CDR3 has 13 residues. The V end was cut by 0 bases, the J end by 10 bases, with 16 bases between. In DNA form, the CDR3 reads TGTGCCTGGAGTGTCAGGACCTCGGGAGCTCAGTACTTC. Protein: CAWSVRTSGAQYF.

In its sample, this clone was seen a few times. The CDR3 DNA sequence: TGTGCCAGCAGCCCAGGACGTCAAGAGACCCAGTACTTC. Encoded protein: CASSPGRQETQYF. The chain employs TRBV11-2 and TRBJ2-5; unclear D gene. CDR1 and CDR2 (germline): SGHAT, FQNNGV. Trimming pared 5 bases from V and 2 bases from J, leaving 9 bases between. This CDR3 spans 13 amino acids.

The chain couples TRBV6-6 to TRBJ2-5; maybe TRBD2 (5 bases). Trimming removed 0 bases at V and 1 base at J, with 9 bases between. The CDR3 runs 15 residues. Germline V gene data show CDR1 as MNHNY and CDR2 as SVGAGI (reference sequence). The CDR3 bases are TGTGCCAGCAGTTACTCGAGGGCAGTCCAAGAGACCCAGTACTTC. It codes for CASSYSRAVQETQYF.

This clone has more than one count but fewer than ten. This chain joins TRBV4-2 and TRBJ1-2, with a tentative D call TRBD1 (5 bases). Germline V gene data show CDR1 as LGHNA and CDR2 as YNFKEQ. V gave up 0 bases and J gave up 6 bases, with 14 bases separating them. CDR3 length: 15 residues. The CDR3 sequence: CASSQEPGRGNGYTF. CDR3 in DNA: TGTGCCAGCAGCCAAGAACCAGGGAGGGGAAATGGCTACACCTTC.

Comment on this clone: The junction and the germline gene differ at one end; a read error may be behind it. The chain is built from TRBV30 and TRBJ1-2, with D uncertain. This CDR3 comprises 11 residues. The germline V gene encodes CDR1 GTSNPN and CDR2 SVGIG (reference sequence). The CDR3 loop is CAWRLVGGYTF. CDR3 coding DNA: TGTGCATGGAGATTGGTGGGAGGCTACACCTTC.

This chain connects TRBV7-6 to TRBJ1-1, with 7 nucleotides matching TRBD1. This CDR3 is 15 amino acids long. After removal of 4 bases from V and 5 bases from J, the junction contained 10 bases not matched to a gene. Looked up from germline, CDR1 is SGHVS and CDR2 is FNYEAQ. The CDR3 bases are TGTGCCAGCAGCTCTATTAACAGGGGCGATACTGAAGCTTTCTTT. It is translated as CASSSINRGDTEAFF.

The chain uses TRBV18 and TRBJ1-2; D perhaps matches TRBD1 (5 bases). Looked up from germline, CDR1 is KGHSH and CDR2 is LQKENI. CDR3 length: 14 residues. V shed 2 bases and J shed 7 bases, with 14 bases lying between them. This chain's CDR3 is CASSPGATRPGYTF. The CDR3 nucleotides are TGTGCCAGCTCACCAGGGGCCACGCGGCCTGGCTACACCTTC.

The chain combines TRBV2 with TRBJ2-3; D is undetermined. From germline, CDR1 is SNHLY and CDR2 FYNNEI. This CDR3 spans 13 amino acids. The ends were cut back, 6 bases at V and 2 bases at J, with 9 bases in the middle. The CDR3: CASSSSPTDTQYF. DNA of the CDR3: TGTGCCAGCAGCTCTTCGCCCACAGATACGCAGTATTTT.

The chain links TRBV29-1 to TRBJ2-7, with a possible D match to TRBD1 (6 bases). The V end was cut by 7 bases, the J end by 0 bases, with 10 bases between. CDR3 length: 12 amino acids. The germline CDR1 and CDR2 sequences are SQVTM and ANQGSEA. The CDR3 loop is CSGGQNSYEQYF. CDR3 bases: TGCAGCGGAGGACAGAACTCCTACGAGCAGTACTTC.

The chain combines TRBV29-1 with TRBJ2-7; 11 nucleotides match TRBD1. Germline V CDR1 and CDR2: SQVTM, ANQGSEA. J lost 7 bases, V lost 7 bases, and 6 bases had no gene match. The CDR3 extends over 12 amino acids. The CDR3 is CSAGQGALEQYF. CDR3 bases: TGCAGCGCAGGACAGGGGGCATTAGAGCAGTACTTC.

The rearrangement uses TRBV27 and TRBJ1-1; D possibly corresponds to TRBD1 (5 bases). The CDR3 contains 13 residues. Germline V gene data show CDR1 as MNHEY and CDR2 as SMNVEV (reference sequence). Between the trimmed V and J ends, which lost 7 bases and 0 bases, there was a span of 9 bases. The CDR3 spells CASKQGLNTEAFF. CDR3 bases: TGTGCCAGCAAGCAGGGTCTGAACACTGAAGCTTTCTTT.

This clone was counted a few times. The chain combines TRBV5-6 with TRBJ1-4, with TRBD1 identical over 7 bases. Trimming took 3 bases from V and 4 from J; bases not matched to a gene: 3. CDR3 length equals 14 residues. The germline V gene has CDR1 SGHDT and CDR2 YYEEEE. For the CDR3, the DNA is TGTGCCAGCAGCTACAGGGGTCTTAATGAAAAACTGTTTTTT. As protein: CASSYRGLNEKLFF. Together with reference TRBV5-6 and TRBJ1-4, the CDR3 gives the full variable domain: DAGVTQSPTHLIKTRGQQVTLRCSPKSGHDTVSWYQQALGQGPQFIFQYYEEEERQRGNFPDRFSGHQFPNYSSELNVNALLLGDSALYLCASSYRGLNEKLFFGSGTQLSVL.

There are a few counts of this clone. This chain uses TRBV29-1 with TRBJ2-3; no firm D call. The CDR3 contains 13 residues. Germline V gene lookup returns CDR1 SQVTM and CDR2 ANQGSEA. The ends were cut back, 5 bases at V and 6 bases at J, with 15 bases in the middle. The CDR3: CSVPRASGDTQYF. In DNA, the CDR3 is TGCAGCGTTCCTAGGGCTTCCGGGGATACGCAGTATTTT.

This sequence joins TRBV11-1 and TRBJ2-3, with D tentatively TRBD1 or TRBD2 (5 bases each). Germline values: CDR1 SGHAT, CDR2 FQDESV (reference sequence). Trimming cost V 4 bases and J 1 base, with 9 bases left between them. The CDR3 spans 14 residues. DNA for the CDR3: TGTGCCAGCAGCTCGGGACCCCGCACAGATACGCAGTATTTT. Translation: CASSSGPRTDTQYF.

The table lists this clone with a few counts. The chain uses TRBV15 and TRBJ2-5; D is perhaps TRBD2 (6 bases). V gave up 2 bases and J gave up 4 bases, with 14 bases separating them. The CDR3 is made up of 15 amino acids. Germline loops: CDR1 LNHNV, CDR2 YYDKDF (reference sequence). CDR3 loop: CATSRRTGSRETQYF. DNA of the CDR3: TGTGCCACCAGCAGACGAACCGGGAGTCGAGAGACCCAGTACTTC.